These 15 T cell receptor beta chains were sequenced from one sample in a study of blood T cell repertoires in COVID-19. TCRdb's copy holds only in-frame clones and misses some; the assay was immunoSEQ multiplex PCR. The sample has fewer than 350,000 clones; 70% to 90% are singletons. Sequenced input: peripheral blood. The source is a woman aged 45-65 years who had recovered from COVID-19.

The rearrangement links TRBV2 to TRBJ2-7, with D perhaps matching TRBD1 (7 bases). V shed 3 bases and J shed 6 bases, with 15 bases lying between them. This CDR3 is built from 14 residues. Germline CDR1 is SNHLY and CDR2 is FYNNEI. CDR3 protein: CASSERGQYLEQYF. CDR3 DNA: TGTGCCAGCAGTGAGCGGGGACAGTACCTCGAGCAGTACTTC. Complete variable domain (other parts from reference TRBV2 and TRBJ2-7): EPEVTQTPSHQVTQMGQEVILRCVPISNHLYFYWYRQILGQKVEFLVSFYNNEISEKSEIFDDQFSVERPDGSNFTLKIRSTKLEDSAMYFCASSERGQYLEQYFGPGTRLTVT.

V and J are TRBV7-9 and TRBJ1-1, with 12 bases aligning to TRBD1. The J segment lost 7 bases and the V segment lost 3 bases, leaving 6 bases of the junction unmatched. CDR3 length: 15 residues. Per the germline V gene, CDR1 is SEHNR and CDR2 is FQNEAQ (reference sequence). Here the CDR3 DNA reads TGTGCCAGCAGCTTGGGACAGGGGGCTAAAGTTGAAGCTTTCTTT. It is translated as CASSLGQGAKVEAFF.

The chain combines TRBV24-1 with TRBJ2-3; 8 nucleotides line up with TRBD1. The CDR3 runs to 13 residues. Trimming removed 5 bases from V and 8 bases from J; junction bases left unmatched: 5. CDR1 KGHDR and CDR2 SFDVKD come from the germline V gene. The CDR3 is CATSAQGAGTQYF. Written as DNA, the CDR3 is TGTGCCACCAGTGCCCAGGGGGCCGGTACGCAGTATTTT.

CDR3: CASSLDRGYEQYF. For the CDR3, the DNA is TGCGCCAGCAGCTTGGACAGGGGCTACGAGCAGTACTTC. This chain connects TRBV5-1 to TRBJ2-7, with TRBD1 identical over 7 bases. Germline CDR1 and CDR2: SGHRS and YFSETQ. The CDR3 has 13 amino acids. The ends lost 0 bases at V and 3 bases at J; junction bases unmatched: 0.

V usage is TRBV10-3 and J usage is TRBJ1-1; D ambiguous. The CDR3 is 12 residues long. The germline gives CDR1 ENHRY, CDR2 SYGVKD. The V gene lost 0 bases and the J gene lost 6 bases, with 5 bases spanning the gap. This chain's CDR3 is CAISESAAEAFF. CDR3 sequence (DNA): TGTGCCATCAGTGAGTCGGCAGCTGAAGCTTTCTTT.

V usage is TRBV7-2 and J usage is TRBJ2-3; a possible D gene is TRBD2 (6 bases). V was trimmed by 0 bases and J by 4 bases, leaving 11 bases between them. This CDR3 is built from 15 residues. Per the germline V gene, CDR1 is SGHTA and CDR2 is FQGNSA. The CDR3 region has the DNA TGTGCCAGCAGCTTAGCATCGACGGGGGCAGATACGCAGTATTTT. Translating it yields CASSLASTGADTQYF.

The gene calls are TRBV24-1 and TRBJ2-7; D may be TRBD2 (6 bases). Germline V gives CDR1 KGHDR, CDR2 SFDVKD. V lost 9 bases and J 0 bases, leaving 11 bases between the germline ends. This CDR3 has 13 residues. CDR3 bases: TGTGCCACCGGAGACGGGAGCTCCTACGAGCAGTACTTC. Translated, it gives CATGDGSSYEQYF.

The chain couples TRBV28 to TRBJ1-1; 11 bases agree with TRBD1. The germline V gene encodes CDR1 MDHEN and CDR2 SYDVKM. The CDR3 has 16 amino acids. Trimming cost V 6 bases and J 5 bases; bases outside gene matches: 11. The CDR3 DNA is TGTGCCAGCAGCCCCGGACAGGGGGCGCGATGGACTGAAGCTTTCTTT. Translating it yields CASSPGQGARWTEAFF.

The rearrangement uses TRBV6-2 or TRBV6-3 and TRBJ2-1; 8 nucleotides agree with TRBD2. CDR1 and CDR2 (germline): MNHEY, SVGEGT. This CDR3 has 14 residues. V was clipped by 4 bases and J by 4 bases; unmatched bases: 3. This chain's CDR3 is CASSSRLAYNEQFF. For the CDR3, the DNA is TGTGCCAGCAGTTCCAGACTAGCGTACAATGAGCAGTTCTTC.

The V and J genes are TRBV28 and TRBJ2-2, with D tentatively TRBD2 (5 bases). Germline CDR1 MDHEN, CDR2 SYDVKM. The V end lost 10 bases, the J end lost 4 bases, and 13 bases lay between the germline ends. The CDR3 has 13 amino acids. This CDR3 reads CATNLASTGELFF. Here the CDR3 DNA reads TGTGCCACCAATCTAGCATCCACCGGGGAGCTGTTTTTT. The variable domain in full, completed from reference TRBV28 and TRBJ2-2, reads DVKVTQSSRYLVKRTGEKVFLECVQDMDHENMFWYRQDPGLGLRLIYFSYDVKMKEKGDIPEGYSVSREKKERFSLILESASTNQTSMYLCATNLASTGELFFGEGSRLTVL.

This chain uses TRBV27 with TRBJ1-5; TRBD1 agrees at 7 bases. In germline, CDR1 is MNHEY, CDR2 SMNVEV (reference sequence). The CDR3 spans 13 residues. J was trimmed by 7 bases and V by 4 bases; bases with no gene match: 4. This chain's CDR3 is CASSYTGEQPQHF. The DNA for the CDR3 is TGTGCCAGCAGTTATACAGGGGAACAGCCCCAGCATTTT.

The rearrangement joins TRBV24-1 to TRBJ2-2; D gene ambiguous. V gave up 5 bases and J gave up 1 base, with 7 bases separating them. CDR3 length equals 14 residues. Germline CDR1 is KGHDR and CDR2 is SFDVKD. This chain's CDR3 is CATSGGMNTGELFF. In nucleotides, the CDR3 is TGTGCCACCAGTGGAGGAATGAACACCGGGGAGCTGTTTTTT.

The chain has TRBV28 and TRBJ2-7; TRBD1 is a possible D gene (6 bases). V was shortened by 6 bases and J by 2 bases, with 11 bases between the two germline ends. Germline V gene data show CDR1 as MDHEN and CDR2 as SYDVKM. This CDR3 is built from 13 residues. CDR3 bases: TGTGCCAGCAGCCCAGGGACACCCTACGAGCAGTACTTC. This translates into CASSPGTPYEQYF.

This sequence joins TRBV19 and TRBJ2-7, with unresolved D. This CDR3 region has 13 residues. Between the trimmed V and J ends, which lost 6 bases and 0 bases, there was a span of 9 bases. The germline CDR1 and CDR2 sequences are LNHDA and SQIVND (reference sequence). The CDR3 nucleotides are TGTGCCAGTAGAGGCGGAAGCTCCTACGAGCAGTACTTC. It is translated as CASRGGSSYEQYF.

This clone was seen a few times. V gene TRBV5-6 combines with J gene TRBJ2-7; TRBD1 matches at 9 bases. The CDR3 extends over 19 amino acids. From germline, CDR1 is SGHDT and CDR2 YYEEEE. J lost 1 base, V lost 5 bases, and 19 bases had no gene match. CDR3: CASSRIRDRAGLASYEQYF. CDR3 coding DNA: TGTGCCAGCAGTCGGATCCGGGACAGGGCCGGGCTGGCTTCCTACGAGCAGTACTTC. Full variable domain (missing parts from reference TRBV5-6 and TRBJ2-7): DAGVTQSPTHLIKTRGQQVTLRCSPKSGHDTVSWYQQALGQGPQFIFQYYEEEERQRGNFPDRFSGHQFPNYSSELNVNALLLGDSALYLCASSRIRDRAGLASYEQYFGPGTRLTVT.